The 18 T cell receptor beta chains reported below all come from one sample, sequenced in a study of blood T cell repertoires in COVID-19. Profiling relied on immunoSEQ multiplex PCR, and the TCRdb table lists in-frame clones only, not all of them. The sample records about 95,000 clones, around 87% being singletons. Sequenced input: peripheral blood. The origin of the receptors is a human donor in a cohort sampled during active COVID-19.

This clone occurred once. This sequence joins TRBV7-3 and TRBJ1-2, with unresolved D. V lost 0 bases and J 6 bases, leaving 5 bases between the germline ends. Germline lookup yields CDR1 SGHTA and CDR2 FQGTGA. CDR3 length: 12 amino acids. CDR3 residues: CASSLTVDGYTF. The CDR3 nucleotides read TGTGCCAGCAGCTTAACCGTTGATGGCTACACCTTC.

The rearrangement links TRBV28 to TRBJ1-1; 10 bases are a match to TRBD1. Germline V CDR1 and CDR2: MDHEN, SYDVKM. V lost 7 bases to trimming and J lost 1 base; unmatched junction nucleotides: 6. CDR3 length equals 15 residues. The CDR3 reads CASIDRTGGNTEAFF. Written as DNA, the CDR3 is TGTGCCAGCATCGATCGGACAGGGGGGAACACTGAAGCTTTCTTT. Complete variable domain (other parts from reference TRBV28 and TRBJ1-1): DVKVTQSSRYLVKRTGEKVFLECVQDMDHENMFWYRQDPGLGLRLIYFSYDVKMKEKGDIPEGYSVSREKKERFSLILESASTNQTSMYLCASIDRTGGNTEAFFGQGTRLTVV.

The chain carries TRBV28 and TRBJ2-7; TRBD2 aligns across 8 bases. Per germline, CDR1 MDHEN and CDR2 SYDVKM. The CDR3 sequence is 14 residues long. Unmatched junction bases numbered 9, after V lost 9 bases and J lost 2 bases. The DNA of the CDR3 is TGTGCCAGTCTGGAGCTTAGCGGGGCCTACGAGCAGTACTTC. Translating gives CASLELSGAYEQYF.

The rearrangement links TRBV7-2 to TRBJ1-1; a possible D gene is TRBD1 (6 bases). Deletions cut 5 bases from V and 3 bases from J, with 13 bases between. The CDR3 extends over 14 amino acids. Germline V CDR1 and CDR2: SGHTA, FQGNSA. The CDR3 DNA sequence: TGTGCCAGCAGCCCACAGGGTGGGTACACTGAAGCTTTCTTT. Its translation is CASSPQGGYTEAFF.

This sequence joins TRBV19 and TRBJ1-1; D gene ambiguous. The CDR3 covers 15 residues. V lost 4 bases and J 1 base, leaving 13 bases between the germline ends. Germline CDR1 and CDR2: LNHDA and SQIVND (reference sequence). CDR3 nucleotides: TGTGCCAGTAGTAACCCCGCAGGAAGGAACACTGAAGCTTTCTTT. Protein sequence: CASSNPAGRNTEAFF.

The chain uses TRBV15 and TRBJ2-2; perhaps TRBD1 as D (6 bases). This CDR3 comprises 16 residues. CDR1 and CDR2 from the germline V gene are LNHNV and YYDKDF (reference sequence). Trimming pared 0 bases from V and 8 bases from J, leaving 16 bases between. DNA for the CDR3: TGTGCCACCAGCAGAGATCTTGGCAGGGGAGCAGGGGAGCTGTTTTTT. It yields the protein CATSRDLGRGAGELFF. The full variable domain, with the rest looked up from reference TRBV15 and TRBJ2-2, is DAMVIQNPRYQVTQFGKPVTLSCSQTLNHNVMYWYQQKSSQAPKLLFHYYDKDFNNEADTPDNFQSRRPNTSFCFLDIRSPGLGDTAMYLCATSRDLGRGAGELFFGEGSRLTVL.

This chain links TRBV18 with TRBJ2-7; 10 bases are shared with TRBD2. The V segment lost 3 bases and the J segment 7 bases; nucleotides outside the gene matches: 12. There are 16 residues in the CDR3. Germline CDR1 and CDR2: KGHSH and LQKENI. The CDR3 loop reads CASSPEGVAGGREQYF. In DNA form, the CDR3 reads TGTGCCAGCTCACCCGAGGGGGTAGCGGGGGGCCGAGAGCAGTACTTC.

The chain uses TRBV27 and TRBJ2-3; D is undetermined. The CDR3 has 14 amino acids. In germline, CDR1 is MNHEY, CDR2 SMNVEV (reference sequence). V was cut by 6 bases and J by 4 bases, with 14 bases left in between. Here the CDR3 reads CASRPNAGPDTQYF. As DNA, the CDR3 is TGTGCCAGCAGGCCAAACGCTGGGCCAGATACGCAGTATTTT.

The genes are TRBV27 and TRBJ1-2; D is undetermined. The CDR3 is made up of 15 amino acids. Germline V gene lookup returns CDR1 MNHEY and CDR2 SMNVEV (reference sequence). V was pared by 0 bases and J by 4 bases, with 12 bases between. For the CDR3, the DNA is TGTGCCAGCAGTTTATCGTACGGTCTTTTCTATGGCTACACCTTC. It encodes CASSLSYGLFYGYTF.

The genes are TRBV10-3 and TRBJ2-7; weak D call: TRBD1 (7 bases). Germline values: CDR1 ENHRY, CDR2 SYGVKD. There are 17 residues in the CDR3. The germline V and J ends were trimmed by 0 bases and 2 bases, with 17 bases remaining between them. CDR3 loop: CAISESRAGQLTYEQYF. As DNA, the CDR3 is TGTGCCATCAGTGAGTCGCGGGCGGGACAGTTGACCTACGAGCAGTACTTC.

The V gene is TRBV28, the J gene TRBJ2-2; 9 nucleotides agree with TRBD1. The V segment lost 3 bases and the J segment 6 bases; nucleotides outside the gene matches: 2. CDR3 length: 14 residues. Germline values: CDR1 MDHEN, CDR2 SYDVKM. DNA of the CDR3: TGTGCCAGCAGTTTTGACAGGGGGGCCGGGGAGCTGTTTTTT. This codes for CASSFDRGAGELFF.

V usage is TRBV7-2 and J usage is TRBJ2-3; TRBD2 agrees at 9 bases. The CDR3 runs 14 residues. Losses at the gene ends were 5 bases for V and 5 bases for J; bases not matched to a gene: 5. Per germline, CDR1 SGHTA and CDR2 FQGNSA. This CDR3 is CASSPGLALDTQYF. The DNA of the CDR3 is TGTGCCAGCAGCCCAGGACTAGCGTTAGATACGCAGTATTTT.

The rearrangement uses TRBV5-8 and TRBJ1-5; TRBD1 matches 7 bases. CDR1 and CDR2 (germline): SGHTS, YDEGEE. Trimming took 0 bases from V and 1 from J; bases not matched to a gene: 10. The CDR3 consists of 18 residues. CDR3 sequence: CASSLAPTGFASNQPQHF. In DNA, the CDR3 is TGTGCCAGCAGCTTGGCCCCGACAGGGTTCGCGAGCAATCAGCCCCAGCATTTT.

The V and J genes are TRBV29-1 and TRBJ1-5; D not resolved. The CDR3 covers 13 residues. Germline V CDR1 and CDR2: SQVTM, ANQGSEA. Trimming left V 6 bases short and J 6 bases short, with 15 bases between. CDR3 loop: CSVVWEVGQPQHF. For the CDR3, the DNA is TGCAGCGTGGTGTGGGAGGTAGGTCAGCCCCAGCATTTT.

In its sample, this clone was seen a few times. The rearrangement links TRBV30 to TRBJ1-6; D is unclear. Looked up from germline, CDR1 is GTSNPN and CDR2 is SVGIG (reference sequence). CDR3 length: 15 amino acids. V lost 3 bases and J lost 0, with 9 bases in between. CDR3 amino acids: CAWSGGSSYNSPLHF. The DNA of the CDR3 is TGTGCCTGGAGCGGAGGTAGCTCCTATAATTCACCCCTCCACTTT.

The chain couples TRBV4-1 to TRBJ1-2; the D gene is possibly TRBD1 (6 bases). The CDR3 loop spans 14 amino acids. Germline assignment: CDR1 MGHRA and CDR2 YSYEKL. Between the trimmed V and J ends, which lost 6 bases and 6 bases, there was a span of 17 bases. DNA of the CDR3: TGCGCCAGCAGTTACCCCGGGGGGGCGGATGGCTACACCTTC. It is translated as CASSYPGGADGYTF.

Worth noting for this clone: Other DNA sequences within the sample encode an identical CDR3. CDR3 sequence reads: CASSDAGYSNQPQHF. The CDR3 DNA is TGCGCCAGCAGTGACGCAGGCTATAGCAATCAGCCCCAGCATTTT. The chain links TRBV10-2 to TRBJ1-5; no firm D call. The CDR3 covers 15 residues. In germline, CDR1 is WSHSY, CDR2 SAAADI. The V and J ends lost 3 bases and 0 bases respectively, with 9 bases between them.

This clone has more than one count but fewer than ten. In DNA form, the CDR3 reads TGTGCCAGCAGCCCGTACACCGGGGAGCTGTTTTTT. Amino acids: CASSPYTGELFF. The V and J genes are TRBV7-9 and TRBJ2-2, with D uncertain. V lost 5 bases and J 3 bases, leaving 4 bases between the germline ends. The CDR3 has 12 residues. The germline V gene has CDR1 SEHNR and CDR2 FQNEAQ (reference sequence).